A single sample gave rise to the 29 T cell receptor beta chains below, sequenced in a study of T cell clusters in autoimmune cytopenias. Each sample's input was 250 to 300 ng genomic DNA, some 40,000 genome equivalents. One tube held mixed TRB-A and TRB-B primer pools for touch-down PCR. Using the multiplex PCR reads, TCRdb records one entry per CDR3 protein without DNA. The sample has a few thousand distinct CDR3 sequences. Material: peripheral blood. The receptors stem from a human donor with an autoimmune cytopenia or autoimmune hepatitis (not recorded which).

The chain has TRBV7-6 and TRBJ2-1; TCRdb proposes TRBD1, but this gene call is untestable without DNA. The CDR3 consists of 14 residues. Germline V CDR1 and CDR2: SGHVS, FNYEAQ. The CDR3 here is CASSLRGRINEQFF.

The CDR3: CALTGTSGGTDTQYF. The gene calls are TRBV30 and TRBJ2-3; TCRdb's assignment of TRBD2 cannot be checked, as there is no DNA. CDR3 length: 15 amino acids. CDR1 is GTSNPN, CDR2 SVGIG, per germline (reference sequence).

According to its frequency, this clonotype is medium-sized. CDR3 sequence reads: CASSDSSGGADTQYF. The gene calls are TRBV6-4 and TRBJ2-3; without DNA, the TCRdb call of TRBD2 cannot be checked. Germline CDR1 and CDR2: MRHNA and SNTAGT. This CDR3 spans 15 amino acids.

This clonotype ranks as medium-sized in terms of frequency. The V and J genes are TRBV15 and TRBJ2-1; the TRBD2 assignment by TCRdb is unverifiable without DNA. This CDR3 is 17 amino acids long. CDR1 is LNHNV, CDR2 YYDKDF, per germline (reference sequence). The CDR3: CATSRDLAGGPYNEQFF. Combining the CDR3 with reference TRBV15 and TRBJ2-1 gives the whole variable domain DAMVIQNPRYQVTQFGKPVTLSCSQTLNHNVMYWYQQKSSQAPKLLFHYYDKDFNNEADTPDNFQSRRPNTSFCFLDIRSPGLGDTAMYLCATSRDLAGGPYNEQFFGPGTRLTVL.

The chain has TRBV10-3 and TRBJ1-2; without DNA, the TCRdb call of TRBD1 cannot be checked. The CDR3 is made up of 19 amino acids. Germline V gene data show CDR1 as ENHRY and CDR2 as SYGVKD. CDR3 sequence: CAISDLGLRDRPVENGYTF.

Frequency places this clonotype as large (0.1 to 1%). CDR3 in amino acids: CATSRDRSGVSTDTQYF. The J gene is TRBJ2-3, the V gene TRBV15; TCRdb selects TRBD2, and the lack of DNA leaves this call unchecked. CDR3 length: 17 amino acids. Germline assignment: CDR1 LNHNV and CDR2 YYDKDF (reference sequence).

The chain uses TRBV6-1 and TRBJ1-2; as DNA is missing, the TRBD1 call by TCRdb cannot be tested. Per germline, CDR1 MNHNS and CDR2 SASEGT. The CDR3 runs to 14 residues. CDR3 sequence: CASSDEGQGVGYTF.

This clonotype is medium-sized by frequency. The genes are TRBV27 and TRBJ2-2; there is no DNA to check the TCRdb D call of TRBD2. This CDR3 is built from 15 residues. Looked up from germline, CDR1 is MNHEY and CDR2 is SMNVEV (reference sequence). CDR3: CASRQLAGDTGELFF.

The genes are TRBV27 and TRBJ2-7; without DNA, the TCRdb call of TRBD1 cannot be checked. The CDR3 is made up of 13 amino acids. Germline V gives CDR1 MNHEY, CDR2 SMNVEV (reference sequence). Here the CDR3 reads CASSFQGTYEQYF.

By frequency, this clonotype is medium-sized (0.01 to 0.1%). The chain recombines TRBV30 with TRBJ2-3. The V gene's germline CDR1 is GTSNPN and CDR2 SVGIG (reference sequence). This CDR3 comprises 13 residues. Here the CDR3 reads CAWKMFVGDTQYF.

The chain employs TRBV19 and TRBJ1-5. Germline CDR1 and CDR2: LNHDA and SQIVND (reference sequence). This CDR3 has 15 amino acids. The CDR3 spells CFYRFFLTDHQPQHF.

The chain links TRBV7-6 to TRBJ1-1. From germline, CDR1 is SGHVS and CDR2 FNYEAQ. This CDR3 has 13 residues. The CDR3 loop is CASSLRRATEAFF.

V is TRBV6-5 and J is TRBJ2-1. Germline V CDR1 and CDR2: MNHEY, SVGAGI. The CDR3 sequence is 12 residues long. The CDR3 is CASSYHGNEQFF.

Measured by frequency, this clonotype is medium-sized. The chain employs TRBV6-1 and TRBJ2-3; checking the TCRdb D call of TRBD1 is not possible without DNA. CDR3 size: 14 residues. Germline V gene lookup returns CDR1 MNHNS and CDR2 SASEGT. The CDR3 loop reads CASSVAGGDDTQYF.

The gene calls are TRBV20-1 and TRBJ2-7; TCRdb calls TRBD2, which cannot be checked without DNA. From germline, CDR1 is DFQATT and CDR2 SNEGSKA (reference sequence). The CDR3 covers 14 residues. This chain's CDR3 is CSAPKGGLSYEQYF.

According to its frequency, this clonotype is medium-sized (0.01 to 0.1%). V gene TRBV6-5 combines with J gene TRBJ1-1. This CDR3 is 12 amino acids long. Looked up from germline, CDR1 is MNHEY and CDR2 is SVGAGI. The CDR3 loop is CASSNQGLEAFF.

The V gene is TRBV6-1, the J gene TRBJ2-1; the TCRdb call, TRBD1, lacks DNA for checking. The CDR3 spans 14 residues. Germline loops: CDR1 MNHNS, CDR2 SASEGT. CDR3 amino acids: CASTRTGLFNEQFF.

The chain links TRBV14 to TRBJ2-5; TCRdb calls TRBD1, which cannot be checked without DNA. The CDR3 sequence is 13 residues long. Germline loops: CDR1 SGHDN, CDR2 FVKESK. Here the CDR3 reads CASAGHLQETQYF.

This clonotype is deemed medium-sized (0.01 to 0.1%) by its frequency. The chain joins TRBV12-3 or TRBV12-4 to TRBJ2-5; the D call of TRBD1 rests on TCRdb alone, since no DNA is present to check it. This CDR3 spans 14 amino acids. CDR3 residues: CASTRSGGRETQYF.

This clonotype is deemed medium-sized by its frequency. The J gene is TRBJ2-2, the V gene TRBV19; with no DNA, the TCRdb D assignment of TRBD1 cannot be verified. The germline V gene encodes CDR1 LNHDA and CDR2 SQIVND (reference sequence). The CDR3 length is 13 residues. The CDR3 loop reads CASNLGAGGELFF.

The rearrangement joins TRBV6-5 to TRBJ2-3; the TRBD1 assignment by TCRdb is unverifiable without DNA. Germline CDR1 is MNHEY and CDR2 is SVGAGI. The CDR3 covers 13 residues. CDR3 protein: CASSPAHTDTQYF.

The chain couples TRBV5-1 to TRBJ2-3. The V gene's germline CDR1 is SGHRS and CDR2 YFSETQ. This CDR3 spans 14 amino acids. CDR3 region: CASSLDRSTDTQYF.

CDR3 protein: CASSQDVRSGTPANTGELFF. The V gene is TRBV4-2, the J gene TRBJ2-2; the TCRdb D gene call, TRBD1, has no DNA to confirm it. The germline V gene has CDR1 LGHNA and CDR2 YNFKEQ. This CDR3 contains 20 residues.

The CDR3 reads CASSPGQGEDEKLFF. V and J are TRBV7-9 and TRBJ1-4; TCRdb lists TRBD1, though no DNA is available to test this call. Germline CDR1 and CDR2: SEHNR and FQNEAQ (reference sequence). This CDR3 is 15 amino acids long.

This chain links TRBV7-6 with TRBJ2-1; TCRdb picks TRBD2, but there is no DNA to check that call. The germline V gene has CDR1 SGHVS and CDR2 FNYEAQ. This CDR3 is 15 amino acids long. The CDR3 reads CASSSGLAGDNEQFF.

The rearrangement joins TRBV27 to TRBJ2-1; TCRdb selects TRBD1, and the lack of DNA leaves this call unchecked. CDR3 length: 22 amino acids. Germline lookup yields CDR1 MNHEY and CDR2 SMNVEV (reference sequence). The CDR3 is CASSTPQNRGHGGLTSYNEQFF.

This clonotype is called medium-sized based on its frequency. The chain recombines TRBV29-1 with TRBJ2-1; TCRdb's D gene call, TRBD1, goes unchecked for lack of DNA. The CDR3 is 11 residues long. The germline V gene has CDR1 SQVTM and CDR2 ANQGSEA. CDR3 in amino acids: CSAGQGNEQFF.

In terms of frequency, this clonotype is medium-sized. The chain couples TRBV6-5 to TRBJ2-1; TCRdb designates TRBD2, a call that cannot be tested without DNA. The CDR3 covers 16 residues. CDR1 and CDR2 (germline): MNHEY, SVGAGI. CDR3 residues: CASSEHPLDGNNEQFF.

The rearrangement links TRBV12-3 or TRBV12-4 to TRBJ2-1; TCRdb outputs TRBD1, but without DNA this stays unchecked. This CDR3 contains 14 residues. This CDR3 reads CASSFSGTGGRQFF.